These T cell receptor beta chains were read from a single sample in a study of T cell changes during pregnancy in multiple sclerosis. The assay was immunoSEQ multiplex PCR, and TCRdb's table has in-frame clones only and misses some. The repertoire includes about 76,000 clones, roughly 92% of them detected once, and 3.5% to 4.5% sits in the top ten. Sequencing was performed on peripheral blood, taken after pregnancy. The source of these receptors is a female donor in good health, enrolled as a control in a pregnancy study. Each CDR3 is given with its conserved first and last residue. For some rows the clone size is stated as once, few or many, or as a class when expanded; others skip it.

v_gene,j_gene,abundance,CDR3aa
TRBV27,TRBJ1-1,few,CASRWDRDTEAFF
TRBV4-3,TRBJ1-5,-,CASSQGRVNQPQHF
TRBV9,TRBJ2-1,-,CASSEQGEGQFF
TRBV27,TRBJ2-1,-,CASSAAGSSYNEQFF
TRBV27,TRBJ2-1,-,CASQRDRAVNEQFF
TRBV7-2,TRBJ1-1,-,CASSPNRVMNTEAFF
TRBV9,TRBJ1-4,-,CASSATSNRRGSNEKLFF
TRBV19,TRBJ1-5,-,CASSISGLWGVSAQHF
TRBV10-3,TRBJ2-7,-,CAISESLARTYEQYF
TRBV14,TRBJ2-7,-,CASSSYGAYEQYF
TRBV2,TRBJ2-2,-,CASRGTSGFTGELFF
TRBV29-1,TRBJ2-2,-,CSALTEANTGELFF
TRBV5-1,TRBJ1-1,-,CASSSTGGTEAFF
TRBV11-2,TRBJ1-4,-,CASSLRRGFSNEKLFF
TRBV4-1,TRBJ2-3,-,CASSRILSSTQYF
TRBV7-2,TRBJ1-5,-,CASSLVYNQPQHF
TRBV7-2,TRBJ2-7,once,CASSSGQGSSYEQYF
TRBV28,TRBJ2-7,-,CASIGTTSYEQYF
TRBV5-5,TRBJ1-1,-,CASRTAMNTEAFF
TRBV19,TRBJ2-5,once,CASSIDSGRKTQYF
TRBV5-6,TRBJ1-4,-,CASSLGQNNEKLFF
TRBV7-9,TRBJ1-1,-,CASSRNQGGTEAFF
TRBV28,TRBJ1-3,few,CASSLSGGSGNTIYF
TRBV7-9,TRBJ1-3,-,CASSPPQGDGNTIYF
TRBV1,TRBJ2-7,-,CTSSQSFYEQYF
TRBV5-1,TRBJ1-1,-,CASSADTGTEAFF
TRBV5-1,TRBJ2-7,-,CASNLGTGTGSEQYF
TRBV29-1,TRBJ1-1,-,CSVVTGARGTEAFF
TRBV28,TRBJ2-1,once,CASSTRRLRTQGYNEQFF
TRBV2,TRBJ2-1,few,CASSDLGDNEQFF
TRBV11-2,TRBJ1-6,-,CASSSGQGPPLHF
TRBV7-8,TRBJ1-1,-,CASSSREDLKNTEAFF
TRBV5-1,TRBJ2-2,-,CASSLGQGAPGELFF
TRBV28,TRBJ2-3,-,CASSLYPPLAGGQGDTQYF
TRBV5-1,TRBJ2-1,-,CASSLYPGTGSDEQFF
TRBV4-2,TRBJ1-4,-,CASSQPGQYPATNEKLFF